The rows below give T cell receptor beta chains drawn from one sample of a study of blood T cell repertoires in COVID-19. Assay: immunoSEQ multiplex PCR; the TCRdb copy retains only in-frame clones and omits some. This sample has around 250,000 clones, with roughly 80% found just once. The sample consisted of PBMCs or T cells enriched from blood (not recorded which). The receptors here all came from a man aged 35 to 55 who had been exposed to COVID-19. Both conserved end residues are part of each CDR3. Each record gives: CDR3 DNA, CDR3 protein, V gene, J gene, D gene, clone size. A D gene is named only where the DNA matches it firmly. Clone size is shown for a subset of rows, as once, few, many or a class of expanded clone.

TGTGCCAGCAGCGGACAGGGGTGGGAGACCCAGTACTTC	CASSGQGWETQYF	TRBV9	TRBJ2-5	TRBD1	-
TGTGCCAGCAGCCTCCTGTCCCGGGACAGGGTGACTGAAGCTTTCTTT	CASSLLSRDRVTEAFF	TRBV7-8	TRBJ1-1	TRBD1	-
TGCGCCAGCAGCGATTCAGGGTATCAAGGCACTGAAGCTTTCTTT	CASSDSGYQGTEAFF	TRBV5-1	TRBJ1-1	-	-
TGTGCCAGTAGTTCGGGACAGATGAACACTGAAGCTTTCTTT	CASSSGQMNTEAFF	TRBV19	TRBJ1-1	TRBD1	-
TGTGCCAGCAGCATTAGACTAGCGGGAGAAGATGAGCAGTTCTTC	CASSIRLAGEDEQFF	TRBV4-2	TRBJ2-1	TRBD2	-
TGTGCCAGCAGCTTAAATCCCCCGGGAGGGACTAGCACAGATACGCAGTATTTT	CASSLNPPGGTSTDTQYF	TRBV7-3	TRBJ2-3	TRBD2	once
TGTGCCAGCAGCCAGGACAGGATGAACACCATATATTTT	CASSQDRMNTIYF	TRBV5-8	TRBJ1-3	TRBD1	-
TGTGCCATCCATACTACAGGGGTGAACACTGAAGCTTTCTTT	CAIHTTGVNTEAFF	TRBV6-5	TRBJ1-1	TRBD1	-
TGTGCCAGCAGCACCCCGACAGGGGGCCGAGAGACCCAGTACTTC	CASSTPTGGRETQYF	TRBV11-2	TRBJ2-5	TRBD1	-
TGTGCCAGCAGCAAGGAGGGAGATAACACCCCTGGGGCCAACGTCCTGACTTTC	CASSKEGDNTPGANVLTF	TRBV5-5	TRBJ2-6	-	-
-	CSVWRGNYGYTF	TRBV29-1	TRBJ1-2	-	-
TGTGCCAGCAGCTTAGAGGAGAACTATGGCTACACCTTC	CASSLEENYGYTF	TRBV11-2	TRBJ1-2	-	-
TGTGCCAGCAGCTTGGGTTTGACGGGAGCCGCTATGAATACGCAGTATTTT	CASSLGLTGAAMNTQYF	TRBV5-8	TRBJ2-3	-	-
TGTGCCAGCAGTGACGACCATCAGACAGTCCACGAGCAGTACTTC	CASSDDHQTVHEQYF	TRBV25-1	TRBJ2-7	-	-
TGTGCTAGTGGTCCTCCTACAGGGGGGATTTGGTCTGGAAACACCATATATTTT	CASGPPTGGIWSGNTIYF	TRBV12-5	TRBJ1-3	TRBD1	-
TGTGCCAGCAGCGGAGGGGTGGGACTAGCGGACACCGGGGAGCTGTTTTTT	CASSGGVGLADTGELFF	TRBV9	TRBJ2-2	TRBD2	-
TGCGCCAGCAGTAATCCTAGCACAGATACGCAGTATTTT	CASSNPSTDTQYF	TRBV5-1	TRBJ2-3	-	-